This T cell receptor (beta chain) came from a study of graft-versus-host responses after intestinal transplantation. Study information: In this cohort, recipients had multivisceral, liver-intestinal, or isolated intestinal transplants. Every transplant recipient was induced with anti-thymocyte globulin, then maintained on tacrolimus and steroids for roughly 3 years. Study-wide points: High graft-versus-host to host-versus-graft clonal ratios were seen in allografts of patients with graft-donor T cell macrochimerism.

V was shortened by 1 base and J by 5 bases, with 11 bases between the two germline ends. This CDR3 is 15 amino acids long. Germline assignment: CDR1 SGHVS and CDR2 FNYEAQ. Using immunoSEQ multiplex PCR, the repertoire was profiled, and TCRdb retains in-frame clones only, with some absent. The table has about 92,000 clones, around nine tenths seen once. This clone was detected once. Its antigen is not known. The chain recombines TRBV7-6 with TRBJ1-4, with D possibly matching TRBD1 (6 bases). This sample comprised unstimulated CD8+ T cells sorted from spleen or lymph node cells, obtained before intestinal transplant. The source is a human donor who received an intestinal transplant. The CDR3, as DNA: TGTGCCAGCAGCTTAGGCCGGGACATAAATGAAAAACTGTTTTTT. Translating gives CASSLGRDINEKLFF.